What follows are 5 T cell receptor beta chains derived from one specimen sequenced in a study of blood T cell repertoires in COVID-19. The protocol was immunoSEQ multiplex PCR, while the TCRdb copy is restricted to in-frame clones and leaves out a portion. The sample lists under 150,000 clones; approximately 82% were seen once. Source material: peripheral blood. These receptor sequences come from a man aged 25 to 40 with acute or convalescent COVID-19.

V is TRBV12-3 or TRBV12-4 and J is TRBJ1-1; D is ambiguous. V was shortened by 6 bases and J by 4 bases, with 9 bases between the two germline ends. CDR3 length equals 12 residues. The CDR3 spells CASREEFTEAFF. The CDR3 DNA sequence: TGTGCCAGCAGGGAGGAGTTCACTGAAGCTTTCTTT.

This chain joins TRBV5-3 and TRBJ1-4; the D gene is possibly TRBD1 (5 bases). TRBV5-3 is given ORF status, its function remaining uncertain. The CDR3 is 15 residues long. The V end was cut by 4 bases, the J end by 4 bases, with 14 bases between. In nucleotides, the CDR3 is TGTGCCAGAAGCCCCCAAGGAGGGGATAATGAAAAACTGTTTTTT. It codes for CARSPQGGDNEKLFF.

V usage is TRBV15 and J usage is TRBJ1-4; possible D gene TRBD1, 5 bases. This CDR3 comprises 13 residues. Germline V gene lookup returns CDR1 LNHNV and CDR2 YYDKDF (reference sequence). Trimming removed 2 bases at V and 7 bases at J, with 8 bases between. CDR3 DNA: TGTGCCACCAGCAGACTTCAGGGTGAAAAACTGTTTTTT. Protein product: CATSRLQGEKLFF.

The CDR3 DNA follows: TGTGCCAGCAGTGAGGGACTAGCGGTTACTACGAGCTCCTACGAGCAGTACTTC. This sequence encodes CASSEGLAVTTSSYEQYF. The chain couples TRBV6-1 to TRBJ2-7; TRBD2 matches at 11 bases. The CDR3 length is 18 residues. Losses at the gene ends were 3 bases for V and 0 bases for J; bases not matched to a gene: 10. Germline V gene data show CDR1 as MNHNS and CDR2 as SASEGT.

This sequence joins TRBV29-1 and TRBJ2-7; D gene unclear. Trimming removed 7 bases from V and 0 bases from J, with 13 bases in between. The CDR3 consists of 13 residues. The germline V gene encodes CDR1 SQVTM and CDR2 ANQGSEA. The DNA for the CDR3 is TGCAGCGCGTGGAGTCCTGACTCCTACGAGCAGTACTTC. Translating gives CSAWSPDSYEQYF.